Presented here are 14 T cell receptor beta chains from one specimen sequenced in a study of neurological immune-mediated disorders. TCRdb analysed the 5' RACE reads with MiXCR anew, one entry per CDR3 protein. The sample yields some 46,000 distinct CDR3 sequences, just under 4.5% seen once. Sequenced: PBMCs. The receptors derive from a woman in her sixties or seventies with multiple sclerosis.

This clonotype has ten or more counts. CDR3 sequence: CASSPLTSGNTIYF. The CDR3 DNA reads TGTGCCAGCAGCCCTCTAACCTCTGGAAACACCATATATTTT. The gene calls are TRBV28 and TRBJ1-3; unclear D gene. CDR1 and CDR2 (germline): MDHEN, SYDVKM. The CDR3 is 14 amino acids. V gave up 6 bases and J gave up 0 bases, with 9 bases separating them. The complete variable domain, with remaining parts taken from reference TRBV28 and TRBJ1-3, reads DVKVTQSSRYLVKRTGEKVFLECVQDMDHENMFWYRQDPGLGLRLIYFSYDVKMKEKGDIPEGYSVSREKKERFSLILESASTNQTSMYLCASSPLTSGNTIYFGEGSWLTVV.

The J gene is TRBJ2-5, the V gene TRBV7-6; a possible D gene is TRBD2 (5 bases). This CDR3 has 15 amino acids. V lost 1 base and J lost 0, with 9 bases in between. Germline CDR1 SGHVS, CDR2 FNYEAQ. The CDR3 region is CASSLGRGDQETQYF. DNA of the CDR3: TGTGCCAGCAGCTTAGGCCGGGGAGACCAAGAGACCCAGTACTTC.

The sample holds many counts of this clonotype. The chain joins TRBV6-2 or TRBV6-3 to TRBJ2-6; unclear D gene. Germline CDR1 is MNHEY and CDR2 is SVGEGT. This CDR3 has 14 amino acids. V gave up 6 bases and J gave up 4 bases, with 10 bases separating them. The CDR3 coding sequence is TGTGCCAGCAGCTTATCGACAGGGGCCAACGTCCTGACTTTC. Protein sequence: CASSLSTGANVLTF.

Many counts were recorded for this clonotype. The chain's CDR3 is CASSYSDRGLGEAFF. In DNA form, the CDR3 reads TGTGCCAGCAGTTACAGTGACAGGGGCCTCGGGGAAGCTTTCTTT. The V call is TRBV6-6, the J call TRBJ1-1; 8 bases match TRBD1. The CDR3 loop spans 15 amino acids. V shed 2 bases and J 8 bases; nucleotides not matched to a gene: 10. Germline V lookup: CDR1 MNHNY, CDR2 SVGAGI (reference sequence).

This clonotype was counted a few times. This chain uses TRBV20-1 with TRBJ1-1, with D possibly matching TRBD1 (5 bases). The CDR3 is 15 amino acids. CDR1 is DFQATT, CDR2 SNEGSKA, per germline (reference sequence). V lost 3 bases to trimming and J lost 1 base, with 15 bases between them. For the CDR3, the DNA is TGCAGTGCTAGGGGAGGCGGGGGGGGGAACACTGAAGCTTTCTTT. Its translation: CSARGGGGGNTEAFF.

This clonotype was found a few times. CDR3 loop: CASSLEGPQETQYF. The CDR3, as DNA: TGCGCCAGCAGCTTGGAAGGACCCCAAGAGACCCAGTACTTC. The chain links TRBV5-1 to TRBJ2-5; the D is unclear. The V and J ends lost 0 bases and 1 base respectively, with 7 bases between them. The CDR3 consists of 14 residues. Looked up from germline, CDR1 is SGHRS and CDR2 is YFSETQ. Full variable domain (missing parts from reference TRBV5-1 and TRBJ2-5): KAGVTQTPRYLIKTRGQQVTLSCSPISGHRSVSWYQQTPGQGLQFLFEYFSETQRNKGNFPGRFSGRQFSNSRSEMNVSTLELGDSALYLCASSLEGPQETQYFGPGTRLLVL.

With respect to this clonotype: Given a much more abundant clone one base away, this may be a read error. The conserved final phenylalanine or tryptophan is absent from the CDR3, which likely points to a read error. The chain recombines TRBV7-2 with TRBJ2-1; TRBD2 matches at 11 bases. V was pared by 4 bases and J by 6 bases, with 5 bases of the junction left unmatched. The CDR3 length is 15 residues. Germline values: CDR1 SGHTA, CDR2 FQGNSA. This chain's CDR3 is CASSSGLAAINEQFC. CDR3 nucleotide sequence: TGTGCCAGCAGCTCGGGACTAGCGGCAATCAATGAGCAGTTCTGC.

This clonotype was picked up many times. The CDR3 DNA reads as TGTGCCATCAGTGACTCCGCAGATACGCAGTATTTT. As protein: CAISDSADTQYF. V is TRBV10-3 and J is TRBJ2-3; no firm D call. Trimming cost V 3 bases and J 4 bases, with 5 bases left between them. Germline V gene sequence: CDR1 ENHRY, CDR2 SYGVKD. The CDR3 extends over 12 amino acids.

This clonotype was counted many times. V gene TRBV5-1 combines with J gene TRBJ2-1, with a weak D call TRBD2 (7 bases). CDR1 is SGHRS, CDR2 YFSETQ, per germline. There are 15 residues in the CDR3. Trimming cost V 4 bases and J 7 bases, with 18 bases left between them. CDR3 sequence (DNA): TGCGCCAGCAGCCCCGTGCGGGGGCCGAGGAATGAGCAGTTCTTC. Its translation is CASSPVRGPRNEQFF. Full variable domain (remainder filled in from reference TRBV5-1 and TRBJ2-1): KAGVTQTPRYLIKTRGQQVTLSCSPISGHRSVSWYQQTPGQGLQFLFEYFSETQRNKGNFPGRFSGRQFSNSRSEMNVSTLELGDSALYLCASSPVRGPRNEQFFGPGTRLTVL.

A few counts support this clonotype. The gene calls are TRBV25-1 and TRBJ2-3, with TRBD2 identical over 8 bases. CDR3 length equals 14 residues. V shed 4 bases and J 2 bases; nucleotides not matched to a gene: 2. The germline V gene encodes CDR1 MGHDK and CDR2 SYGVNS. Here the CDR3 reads CASSVAGHTDTQYF. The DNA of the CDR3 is TGTGCCAGCAGTGTAGCGGGGCACACAGATACGCAGTATTTT.

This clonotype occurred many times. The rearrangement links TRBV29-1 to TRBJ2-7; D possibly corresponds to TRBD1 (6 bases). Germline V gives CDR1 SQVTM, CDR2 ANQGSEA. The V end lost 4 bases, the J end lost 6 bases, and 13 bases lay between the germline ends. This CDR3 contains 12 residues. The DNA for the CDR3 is TGCAGCGTTGGGACAGACCGGACCGAGCAGTACTTC. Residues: CSVGTDRTEQYF.

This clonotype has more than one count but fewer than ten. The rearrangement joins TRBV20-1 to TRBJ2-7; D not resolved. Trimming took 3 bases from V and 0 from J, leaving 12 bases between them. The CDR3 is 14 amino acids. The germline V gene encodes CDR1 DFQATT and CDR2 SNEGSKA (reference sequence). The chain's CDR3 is CSASSQPSSYEQYF. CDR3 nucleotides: TGCAGTGCTAGTTCTCAACCATCCTCCTACGAGCAGTACTTC.

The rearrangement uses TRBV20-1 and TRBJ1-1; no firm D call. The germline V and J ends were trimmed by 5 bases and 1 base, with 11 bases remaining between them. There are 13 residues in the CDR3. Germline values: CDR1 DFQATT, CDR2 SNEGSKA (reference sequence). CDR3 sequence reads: CSAGKQPNTEAFF. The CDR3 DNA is TGCAGTGCTGGGAAGCAGCCGAACACTGAAGCTTTCTTT.

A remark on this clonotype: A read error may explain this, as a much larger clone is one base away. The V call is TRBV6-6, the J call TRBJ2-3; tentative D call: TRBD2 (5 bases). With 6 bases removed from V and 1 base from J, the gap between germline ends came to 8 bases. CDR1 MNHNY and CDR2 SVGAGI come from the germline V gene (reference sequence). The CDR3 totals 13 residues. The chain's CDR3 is CASSPDCTDTQYF. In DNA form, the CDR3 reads TGTGCCAGCAGCCCGGACTGCACAGATACGCAGTATTTT.